The 21 T cell receptor beta chains listed next were all sequenced from one sample in a study of yellow fever vaccine responses in identical twins. In TCRdb, the RT-PCR reads were re-called with MiXCR into one record per CDR3 protein. The table has about 9,000 distinct CDR3 sequences, roughly 88% seen once. The source material was T cells from blood (PBMCs), unsorted or a sorted subset (not recorded which), sampled before or after yellow fever vaccination (not recorded which). The source is a woman under 30 who received the yellow fever vaccine.

This sequence joins TRBV6-1 and TRBJ1-6; D unclear. The CDR3 consists of 15 residues. Germline-derived CDR1 and CDR2 are MNHNS and SASEGT. Trimming removed 7 bases from V and 0 bases from J, with 10 bases in between. This CDR3 is CASKAHSSYNSPLHF. Here the CDR3 DNA reads TGTGCCAGCAAAGCCCACAGCTCCTATAATTCACCCCTCCACTTT.

V gene TRBV12-3 or TRBV12-4 combines with J gene TRBJ2-5; maybe TRBD2 (6 bases). Deletions cut 6 bases from V and 6 bases from J, with 11 bases between. The CDR3 totals 12 residues. The CDR3 loop reads CASSLAGKTQYF. The CDR3 coding sequence is TGTGCCAGCAGCCTGGCGGGGAAGACCCAGTACTTC.

This rearrangement joins TRBV7-3 to TRBJ2-1; D unresolved. There are 13 residues in the CDR3. The ends were cut back, 1 base at V and 4 bases at J, with 5 bases in the middle. Germline loops: CDR1 SGHTA, CDR2 FQGTGA. CDR3 DNA: TGTGCCAGCAGCTTAAACCGGTACAATGAGCAGTTCTTC. Protein: CASSLNRYNEQFF.

This chain uses TRBV3-1 with TRBJ2-1; D is unresolved. CDR1 LGHDT and CDR2 YNNKEL come from the germline V gene (reference sequence). V dropped 6 bases and J dropped 9 bases, with 15 bases sitting between them. The CDR3 has 13 amino acids. The CDR3 sequence: CASRQSLGFEQFF. The CDR3 DNA sequence: TGTGCCAGCAGACAATCTCTGGGATTTGAGCAGTTCTTC.

The chain has TRBV2 and TRBJ2-7; D unresolved. V was cut by 3 bases and J by 3 bases, with 12 bases left in between. The CDR3 extends over 14 amino acids. Germline lookup yields CDR1 SNHLY and CDR2 FYNNEI. The CDR3 protein is CASSEGFGVYEQYF. For the CDR3, the DNA is TGTGCCAGCAGTGAGGGGTTCGGCGTCTACGAGCAGTACTTC.

The rearrangement links TRBV24-1 to TRBJ1-2; no definite D call. The germline CDR1 and CDR2 sequences are KGHDR and SFDVKD. Between the trimmed V and J ends, which lost 4 bases and 7 bases, there was a span of 15 bases. This CDR3 comprises 14 residues. The CDR3 nucleotides are TGTGCCACCAGTGAATACGGACCTAAGGGTGGCTACACCTTC. This sequence encodes CATSEYGPKGGYTF.

The chain recombines TRBV20-1 with TRBJ1-6; a possible D gene is TRBD1 (5 bases). The CDR3 extends over 14 amino acids. Deletions cut 0 bases from V and 9 bases from J, with 12 bases between. CDR1 and CDR2 (germline): DFQATT, SNEGSKA (reference sequence). This CDR3 reads CSARDREISSPLHF. CDR3 coding DNA: TGCAGTGCTAGAGACAGGGAGATTAGTTCACCCCTCCACTTT.

Concerning this clonotype itself: One junction end disagrees with the germline gene, perhaps due to a read error. The chain combines TRBV20-1 with TRBJ1-2; no clear D. From germline, CDR1 is DFQATT and CDR2 SNEGSKA (reference sequence). This CDR3 spans 13 amino acids. CDR3 amino acids: CSARDLANYGYTF. CDR3 in DNA: TGCAGTGCTAGAGATTTGGCTAATTATGGCTACACCTTC.

This clonotype was recorded only once. V is TRBV6-1 and J is TRBJ2-5; D remains unclear. Per the germline V gene, CDR1 is MNHNS and CDR2 is SASEGT. The germline V and J ends were trimmed by 5 bases and 1 base, with 11 bases remaining between them. The length of the CDR3 is 14 residues. Here the CDR3 DNA reads TGTGCCAGCAGTCGGGCCCCGCCCCAAGAGACCCAGTACTTC. Amino acids: CASSRAPPQETQYF.

V and J are TRBV13 and TRBJ2-1, with 12 nucleotides matching TRBD2. The CDR3 consists of 14 residues. V dropped 5 bases and J dropped 9; count of bases not matched to a gene: 5. Germline V gene data show CDR1 as PRHDT and CDR2 as FYEKMQ (reference sequence). DNA for the CDR3: TGTGCCAGCAGCCCACTAGCGGGAGGTACTGAGCAGTTCTTC. Translation: CASSPLAGGTEQFF.

The V call is TRBV29-1, the J call TRBJ2-2, with D possibly matching TRBD2 (5 bases). Germline CDR1 and CDR2: SQVTM and ANQGSEA. Trimming left V 3 bases short and J 0 bases short, with 23 bases between. The CDR3 has 19 residues. CDR3 sequence reads: CSVDKLGRTREANTGELFF. The CDR3 nucleotides read TGCAGCGTTGATAAGCTAGGGAGAACACGTGAAGCGAACACCGGGGAGCTGTTTTTT.

The chain carries TRBV2 and TRBJ2-2; 8 bases agree with TRBD1. Germline lookup yields CDR1 SNHLY and CDR2 FYNNEI. The CDR3 is 13 amino acids. V lost 8 bases to trimming and J lost 7 bases; unmatched junction nucleotides: 6. The CDR3 bases are TGTGCCAGCTCCCAGGGGGCAGTCGGGGAGCTGTTTTTT. This gives the protein CASSQGAVGELFF.

This chain links TRBV13 with TRBJ1-1, with 10 bases lining up with TRBD1. The CDR3 loop spans 13 amino acids. From germline, CDR1 is PRHDT and CDR2 FYEKMQ (reference sequence). V shed 5 bases and J 5 bases; nucleotides not matched to a gene: 2. In DNA form, the CDR3 reads TGTGCCAGCAGCCTGGACAGGGGGACTGAAGCTTTCTTT. Its protein product is CASSLDRGTEAFF.

The J gene is TRBJ2-2, the V gene TRBV29-1; tentatively, D is TRBD2 (5 bases). Trimming removed 1 base at V and 1 base at J, with 7 bases between. The CDR3 consists of 14 residues. The V gene's germline CDR1 is SQVTM and CDR2 ANQGSEA. The CDR3 DNA reads TGCAGCGTTGAAGGGACTCAGAACACCGGGGAGCTGTTTTTT. Translated: CSVEGTQNTGELFF.

The V and J genes are TRBV10-3 and TRBJ1-1, with 7 positions matching TRBD1. V shed 6 bases and J 4 bases; nucleotides not matched to a gene: 8. Germline CDR1 reads ENHRY; CDR2 reads SYGVKD. There are 14 residues in the CDR3. As DNA, the CDR3 is TGTGCCATCAGACGGGAGACAGGGAGCACTGAAGCTTTCTTT. This encodes CAIRRETGSTEAFF.

This rearrangement joins TRBV11-3 to TRBJ2-1; no clear D gene. The V gene's germline CDR1 is SGHNT and CDR2 YENEEA. Trimming took 6 bases from V and 6 from J, leaving 3 bases between them. The CDR3 is 10 amino acids. CDR3 amino acids: CASRSNEQFF. CDR3 coding DNA: TGTGCCAGCAGGAGCAATGAGCAGTTCTTC. The whole variable domain, filled in from reference TRBV11-3 and TRBJ2-1, reads EAGVVQSPRYKIIEKKQPVAFWCNPISGHNTLYWYLQNLGQGPELLIRYENEEAVDDSQLPKDRFSAERLKGVDSTLKIQPAELGDSAVYLCASRSNEQFFGPGTRLTVL.

The rearrangement links TRBV5-4 to TRBJ2-7; TRBD2 matches 7 bases. Germline V CDR1 and CDR2: SGHNT, YYREEE (reference sequence). The CDR3 has 13 amino acids. Trimming at V came to 0 bases and at J to 7 bases, leaving 4 bases not matched to a gene. As DNA, the CDR3 is TGTGCCAGCAGCTTGGGAGGAGCGGGGGAGCAGTACTTC. Residues: CASSLGGAGEQYF.

This chain joins TRBV29-1 and TRBJ2-1; D unresolved. Germline values: CDR1 SQVTM, CDR2 ANQGSEA. V shed 4 bases and J shed 9 bases, with 7 bases lying between them. This CDR3 has 10 residues. For the CDR3, the DNA is TGCAGCGTTGGAGGCGGTGAGCAGTTCTTC. Protein: CSVGGGEQFF.

This chain joins TRBV29-1 and TRBJ2-1; D may be TRBD1 (6 bases). In germline, CDR1 is SQVTM, CDR2 ANQGSEA. V lost 6 bases and J lost 3, with 12 bases in between. This CDR3 has 13 residues. The CDR3 nucleotides read TGCAGCGTCGACGCCAGGGGCTACAATGAGCAGTTCTTC. Translation: CSVDARGYNEQFF.

The V and J genes are TRBV29-1 and TRBJ2-3, with 7 bases fitting TRBD2. V was pared by 5 bases and J by 2 bases, with 4 bases of the junction left unmatched. CDR1 and CDR2 from the germline V gene are SQVTM and ANQGSEA. The CDR3 runs 13 residues. CDR3 in amino acids: CSVLAENTDTQYF. The CDR3 DNA follows: TGCAGCGTTCTAGCGGAGAACACAGATACGCAGTATTTT.

The chain has TRBV20-1 and TRBJ2-7; 7 bases are a match to TRBD2. Germline V CDR1 and CDR2: DFQATT, SNEGSKA (reference sequence). The CDR3 loop spans 13 amino acids. Losses at the gene ends were 6 bases for V and 7 bases for J; bases not matched to a gene: 12. CDR3 in amino acids: CSARPGRREEQYV. The CDR3 coding sequence is TGCAGTGCCCGCCCGGGGCGGCGGGAGGAGCAGTACGTC.